This T cell receptor beta chain was captured by sequencing in a study of T cell changes during pregnancy in multiple sclerosis. Clones were read by immunoSEQ multiplex PCR, and TCRdb kept only the in-frame ones, dropping some. Of about 43,000 clones listed, roughly 91% are singletons. Input material: PBMCs (not recorded whether the cells were cultured). This TCR was recovered from a female donor with multiple sclerosis, enrolled in a pregnancy study.

DNA for the CDR3: TGTGCCAGCAGTGCGACGACAGGGGGCTCGACTGAAGCTTTCTTT. It yields the protein CASSATTGGSTEAFF. V is TRBV6-6 and J is TRBJ1-1, with TRBD1 matching over 10 bases. The junction had 8 bases not matched to a gene; V was cut back by 5 bases and J by 5 bases. The germline gives CDR1 MNHNY, CDR2 SVGAGI (reference sequence). The CDR3 totals 15 residues.